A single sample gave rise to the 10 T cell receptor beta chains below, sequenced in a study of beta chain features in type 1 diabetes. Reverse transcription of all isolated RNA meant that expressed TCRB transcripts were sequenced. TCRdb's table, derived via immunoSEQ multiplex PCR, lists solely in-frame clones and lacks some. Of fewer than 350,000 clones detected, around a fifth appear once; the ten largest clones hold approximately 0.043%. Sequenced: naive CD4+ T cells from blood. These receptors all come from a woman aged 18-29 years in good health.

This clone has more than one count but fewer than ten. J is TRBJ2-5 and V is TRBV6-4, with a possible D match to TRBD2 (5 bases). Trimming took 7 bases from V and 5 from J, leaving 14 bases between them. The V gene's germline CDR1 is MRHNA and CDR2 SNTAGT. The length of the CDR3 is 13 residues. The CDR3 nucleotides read TGTGCCAGCAATGTCCCGGGAAGGGAGACCCAGTACTTC. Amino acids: CASNVPGRETQYF.

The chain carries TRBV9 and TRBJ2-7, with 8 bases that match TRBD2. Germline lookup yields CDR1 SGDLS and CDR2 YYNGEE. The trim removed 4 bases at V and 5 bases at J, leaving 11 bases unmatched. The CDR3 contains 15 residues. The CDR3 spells CASSPQWSGSNEQYF. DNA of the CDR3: TGTGCCAGCAGCCCTCAGTGGAGCGGGAGTAACGAGCAGTACTTC.

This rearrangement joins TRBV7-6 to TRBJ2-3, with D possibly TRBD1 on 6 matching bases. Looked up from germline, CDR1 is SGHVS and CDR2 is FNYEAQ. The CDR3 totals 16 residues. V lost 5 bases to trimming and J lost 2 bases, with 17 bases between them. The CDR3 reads CASSQAAGANTDTQYF. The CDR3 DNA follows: TGTGCCAGCAGCCAGGCGGCAGGGGCCAACACAGATACGCAGTATTTT.

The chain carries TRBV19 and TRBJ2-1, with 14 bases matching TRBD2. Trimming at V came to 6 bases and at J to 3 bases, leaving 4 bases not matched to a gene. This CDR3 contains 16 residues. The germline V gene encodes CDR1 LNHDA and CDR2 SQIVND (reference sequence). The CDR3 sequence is CASRGLAGAVYNEQFF. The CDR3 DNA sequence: TGTGCCAGTAGGGGACTAGCGGGGGCCGTCTACAATGAGCAGTTCTTC.

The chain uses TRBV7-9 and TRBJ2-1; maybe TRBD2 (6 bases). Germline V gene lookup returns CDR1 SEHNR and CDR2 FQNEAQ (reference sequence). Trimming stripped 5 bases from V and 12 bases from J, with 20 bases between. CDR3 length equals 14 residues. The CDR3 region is CASSLSGVETWQFF. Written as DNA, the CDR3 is TGTGCCAGCAGCCTATCGGGGGTTGAGACTTGGCAGTTCTTC.

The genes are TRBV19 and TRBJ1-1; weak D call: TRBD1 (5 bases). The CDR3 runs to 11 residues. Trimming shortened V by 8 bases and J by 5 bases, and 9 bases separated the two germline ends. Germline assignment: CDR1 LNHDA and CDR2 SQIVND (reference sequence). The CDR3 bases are TGTGCCAGTCTTCAGGGAACTGAAGCTTTCTTT. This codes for CASLQGTEAFF.

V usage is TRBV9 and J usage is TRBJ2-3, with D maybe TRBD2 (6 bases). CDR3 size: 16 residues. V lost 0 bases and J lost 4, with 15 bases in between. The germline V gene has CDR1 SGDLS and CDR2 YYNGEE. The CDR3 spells CASSVDPGASADTQYF. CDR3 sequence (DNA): TGTGCCAGCAGCGTAGATCCGGGAGCCTCCGCAGATACGCAGTATTTT.

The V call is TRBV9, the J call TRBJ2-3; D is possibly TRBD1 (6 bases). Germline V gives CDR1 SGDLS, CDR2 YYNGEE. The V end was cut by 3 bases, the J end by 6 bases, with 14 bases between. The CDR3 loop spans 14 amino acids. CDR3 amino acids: CASSALWGPDTQYF. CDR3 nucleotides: TGTGCCAGCAGCGCCTTGTGGGGGCCGGATACGCAGTATTTT.

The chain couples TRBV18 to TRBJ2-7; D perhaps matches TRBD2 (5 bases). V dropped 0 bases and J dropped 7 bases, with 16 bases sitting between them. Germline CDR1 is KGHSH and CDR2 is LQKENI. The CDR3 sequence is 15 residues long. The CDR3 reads CASSPPSGDSGEQYF. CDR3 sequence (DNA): TGTGCCAGCTCACCACCTTCGGGTGACTCGGGAGAGCAGTACTTC. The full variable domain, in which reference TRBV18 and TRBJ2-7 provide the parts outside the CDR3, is NAGVMQNPRHLVRRRGQEARLRCSPMKGHSHVYWYRQLPEEGLKFMVYLQKENIIDESGMPKERFSAEFPKEGPSILRIQQVVRGDSAAYFCASSPPSGDSGEQYFGPGTRLTVT.

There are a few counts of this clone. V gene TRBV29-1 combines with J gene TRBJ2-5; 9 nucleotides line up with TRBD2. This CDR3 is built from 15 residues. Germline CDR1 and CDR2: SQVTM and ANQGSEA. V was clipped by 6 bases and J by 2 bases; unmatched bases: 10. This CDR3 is CSVEGASGDQETQYF. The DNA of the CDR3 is TGCAGCGTCGAGGGGGCTAGCGGGGATCAAGAGACCCAGTACTTC.